Listed here are 3 T cell receptor beta chains from one sample, sequenced in a study of OX40 agonist ivuxolimab in advanced cancers. Clones were sequenced by immunoSEQ multiplex PCR, and TCRdb holds only the in-frame ones, with some missing. This sample has about 58,000 clones, with more than 70% found just once. Sample: CD4+ or CD8+ T cells sorted from blood, taken in a trial of the OX40 agonist ivuxolimab. The receptors come from an adult with an advanced solid tumor such as melanoma, head and neck, liver or kidney cancer.

The table lists this clone with a count of one. In nucleotides, the CDR3 is TGTGCCAGCAGCCCGAACCGGGGCGAGCAGTACTTC. Protein sequence: CASSPNRGEQYF. This sequence joins TRBV7-8 and TRBJ2-7; TRBD2 might be the D (5 bases). The CDR3 is 12 residues long. Trimming pared 5 bases from V and 6 bases from J, leaving 11 bases between. The germline gives CDR1 SGHVS, CDR2 FQNEAQ. The full variable domain, its missing parts supplied by reference TRBV7-8 and TRBJ2-7, is GAGVSQSPRYKVAKRGQDVALRCDPISGHVSLFWYQQALGQGPEFLTYFQNEAQLDKSGLPSDRFFAERPEGSVSTLKIQRTQQEDSAVYLCASSPNRGEQYFGPGTRLTVT.

The chain has TRBV2 and TRBJ1-3, with D unclear. The germline gives CDR1 SNHLY, CDR2 FYNNEI. Trimming removed 4 bases from V and 4 bases from J, with 8 bases in between. This CDR3 comprises 13 residues. The CDR3 reads CASSVLGGNTIYF. The CDR3 DNA is TGTGCCAGCAGTGTATTAGGGGGAAACACCATATATTTT.

The sample holds one count of this clone. The chain carries TRBV6-1 and TRBJ1-6, with 9 bases identical to TRBD1. With V trimmed by 6 bases and J by 7 bases, 7 bases remained unmatched. The length of the CDR3 is 15 residues. From germline, CDR1 is MNHNS and CDR2 SASEGT. CDR3 amino acids: CASSLQGASNSPLHF. The CDR3 region has the DNA TGTGCCAGCAGCTTACAGGGGGCCTCCAATTCACCCCTCCACTTT.